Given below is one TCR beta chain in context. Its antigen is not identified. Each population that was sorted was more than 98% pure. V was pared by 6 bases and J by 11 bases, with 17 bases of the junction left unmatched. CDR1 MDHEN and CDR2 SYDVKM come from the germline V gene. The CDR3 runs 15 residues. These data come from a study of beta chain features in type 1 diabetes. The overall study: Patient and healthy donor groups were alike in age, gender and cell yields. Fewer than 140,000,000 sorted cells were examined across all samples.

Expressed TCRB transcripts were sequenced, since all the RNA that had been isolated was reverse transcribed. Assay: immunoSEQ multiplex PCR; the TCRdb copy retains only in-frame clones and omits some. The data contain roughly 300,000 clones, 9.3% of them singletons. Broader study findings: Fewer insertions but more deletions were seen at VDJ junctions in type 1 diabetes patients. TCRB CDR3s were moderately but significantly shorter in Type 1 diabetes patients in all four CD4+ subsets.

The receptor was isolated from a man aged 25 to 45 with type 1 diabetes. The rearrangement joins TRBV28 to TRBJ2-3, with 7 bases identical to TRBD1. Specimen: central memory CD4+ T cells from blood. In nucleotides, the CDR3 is TGTGCCAGCAGCCCACCCACCGGGGACAGTGTGTTGCAGTATTTT. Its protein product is CASSPPTGDSVLQYF.